This record concerns one TCR beta chain sequence. These data originate in a study of T cell changes during pregnancy in multiple sclerosis. Profiling relied on immunoSEQ multiplex PCR, and the TCRdb table lists in-frame clones only, not all of them. This table holds tens of thousands of clones, about 91% found once. Looked up from germline, CDR1 is WSHSY and CDR2 is SAAADI. Trimming at V came to 0 bases and at J to 7 bases, leaving 5 bases not matched to a gene. The CDR3 is 15 amino acids. This sample comprised CD4+ T cells from peripheral blood mononuclear cells, obtained after pregnancy. The receptor's source is a female donor in good health, enrolled as a control in a pregnancy study. The chain employs TRBV10-2 and TRBJ1-4, with 7 bases lining up with TRBD1. CDR3 sequence reads: CASSESEGAVEKLFF. DNA for the CDR3: TGCGCCAGCAGTGAGTCGGAGGGGGCGGTTGAAAAACTGTTTTTT.